Shown below are 25 T cell receptor beta chains from a single sample sequenced in a study of blood T cell repertoires in COVID-19. Assay: immunoSEQ multiplex PCR; the TCRdb copy retains only in-frame clones and omits some. The repertoire holds 60,000 or so clones, over 60% seen once, with 15% to 20% in the top ten. The sequenced material came from peripheral blood. The origin of the receptors is a man aged 25-45 years with COVID-19, enrolled during active disease.

The chain employs TRBV7-2 and TRBJ2-3, with TRBD2 matching 7 bases. V shed 8 bases and J 4 bases; nucleotides not matched to a gene: 0. CDR1 is SGHTA and CDR2 is FQGNSA in the germline V gene. This CDR3 has 11 residues. The CDR3 DNA follows: TGTGCCAGCGGGGGGGCAGATACGCAGTATTTT. It encodes CASGGADTQYF.

The chain couples TRBV5-1 to TRBJ2-1, with 9 bases matching TRBD1. The CDR3 has 14 residues. The V segment lost 5 bases and the J segment 5 bases; nucleotides outside the gene matches: 5. Germline values: CDR1 SGHRS, CDR2 YFSETQ. CDR3 loop: CASRPDRGNNEQFF. In DNA, the CDR3 is TGCGCCAGCAGACCGGACAGGGGTAACAATGAGCAGTTCTTC.

The chain links TRBV5-5 to TRBJ1-1; TRBD1 agrees at 8 bases. The CDR3 spans 14 residues. The V and J ends lost 4 bases and 5 bases, in that order; junction bases with no gene match: 7. In germline, CDR1 is SGHKS, CDR2 YYEKEE (reference sequence). CDR3 sequence: CASSTRGLVTEAFF. In DNA, the CDR3 is TGTGCCAGCAGCACCAGGGGGCTGGTAACTGAAGCTTTCTTT.

The gene calls are TRBV4-2 and TRBJ1-4; 8 bases align to TRBD1. This CDR3 has 15 amino acids. Germline-derived CDR1 and CDR2 are LGHNA and YNFKEQ. V shed 4 bases and J 7 bases; nucleotides not matched to a gene: 8. The CDR3 DNA is TGTGCCAGCAGCCCCTCCATCGGACAGGGTGAAAAACTGTTTTTT. It is translated as CASSPSIGQGEKLFF.

This clone turned up a few times. V gene TRBV4-3 combines with J gene TRBJ1-2; D unclear. The germline V gene has CDR1 LGHNA and CDR2 YSLEER. The CDR3 extends over 14 amino acids. Trimming took off 1 base at V and 2 bases at J, with 8 bases between the two ends. In DNA, the CDR3 is TGCGCCAGCAGCCAAGTATCCCAGAACTATGGCTACACCTTC. This translates into CASSQVSQNYGYTF.

The chain carries TRBV5-6 and TRBJ1-5, with a possible D match to TRBD1 (6 bases). Trimming removed 7 bases at V and 0 bases at J, with 14 bases between. The V gene's germline CDR1 is SGHDT and CDR2 YYEEEE. This CDR3 has 15 residues. In DNA, the CDR3 is TGTGCCAGCGCTCCAGGGGTGAATAGCAATCAGCCCCAGCATTTT. Encoded protein: CASAPGVNSNQPQHF.

This rearrangement joins TRBV9 to TRBJ2-2, with 13 bases that match TRBD2. CDR3 length equals 19 residues. Germline values: CDR1 SGDLS, CDR2 YYNGEE. J gave up 7 bases and V 0 bases, and 12 bases lay outside the gene matches. This CDR3 reads CASSVASLTSGRVGGELFF. CDR3 coding DNA: TGTGCCAGCAGCGTAGCCTCCCTAACTAGCGGGAGGGTCGGCGGGGAGCTGTTTTTT.

CDR3 DNA: TGTGCCAGCAGCCAAGACGGACAGAACTCTGGGGCCAACGTCCTGACTTTC. This translates into CASSQDGQNSGANVLTF. The chain carries TRBV4-2 and TRBJ2-6; TRBD1 is a possible D gene (6 bases). The germline V gene encodes CDR1 LGHNA and CDR2 YNFKEQ. The CDR3 contains 17 residues. V gave up 0 bases and J gave up 0 bases, with 9 bases separating them.

This clone has a handful of counts. The chain links TRBV24-1 to TRBJ2-7, with TRBD2 as a possible D gene (5 bases). CDR3 size: 14 residues. From germline, CDR1 is KGHDR and CDR2 SFDVKD. Trimming cost V 8 bases and J 0 bases, with 13 bases left between them. The CDR3 loop is CATKGGPSSYEQYF. CDR3 sequence (DNA): TGTGCCACCAAAGGAGGACCTTCCTCCTACGAGCAGTACTTC.

This clone has only a few counts. The chain recombines TRBV19 with TRBJ2-1; tentative D call: TRBD2 (6 bases). V was trimmed by 3 bases and J by 9 bases, leaving 12 bases between them. The CDR3 contains 13 residues. Germline CDR1 and CDR2: LNHDA and SQIVND (reference sequence). The CDR3, as DNA: TGTGCCAGTAGTATTACTGGGGGAGGTGAGCAGTTCTTC. This sequence encodes CASSITGGGEQFF.

This sequence joins TRBV21-1 and TRBJ2-2; whether TRBD1, the table's D call, matches the DNA was not checked. TRBV21-1 is termed a pseudogene. CDR3 length equals 14 residues. The CDR3 DNA reads as TGTGCCAGCAGCAAAAACAGGGCTTGCGGGGAGCTGTTTTTT. This encodes CASSKNRACGELFF.

This clone was observed a single time. The chain links TRBV27 to TRBJ1-1, with 10 nucleotides matching TRBD1. V shed 5 bases, J shed 5 bases, and the junction held 5 bases outside the gene matches. Germline V gene data show CDR1 as MNHEY and CDR2 as SMNVEV (reference sequence). The length of the CDR3 is 14 residues. The chain's CDR3 is CASSLRDRGTEAFF. As DNA, the CDR3 is TGTGCCAGCAGTCTCCGGGACAGGGGAACTGAAGCTTTCTTT.

This chain uses TRBV4-1 with TRBJ1-1; D not resolved. Germline V gene sequence: CDR1 MGHRA, CDR2 YSYEKL. V was pared by 3 bases and J by 2 bases, with 13 bases between. The CDR3 length is 15 residues. The CDR3 loop reads CASSHEGGRNTEAFF. As DNA, the CDR3 is TGCGCCAGCAGCCATGAGGGAGGGAGAAACACTGAAGCTTTCTTT.

V and J are TRBV29-1 and TRBJ2-2, with a tentative D call TRBD1 (6 bases). Trimming left V 3 bases short and J 5 bases short, with 16 bases between. The CDR3 contains 15 residues. Germline V gene data show CDR1 as SQVTM and CDR2 as ANQGSEA. CDR3 DNA: TGCAGCGTTGATGGGGGCAGCAGAACAACCGGGGAGCTGTTTTTT. Translation gives CSVDGGSRTTGELFF.

V is TRBV28 and J is TRBJ2-7, with D maybe TRBD2 (6 bases). V lost 2 bases to trimming and J lost 0 bases, with 26 bases between them. This CDR3 has 20 residues. CDR1 and CDR2 (germline): MDHEN, SYDVKM. CDR3 sequence: CASSLATSGVQARGSYEQYF. In nucleotides, the CDR3 is TGTGCCAGCAGTTTAGCGACTTCGGGGGTTCAGGCCCGGGGCTCCTACGAGCAGTACTTC. The variable domain in full, with the rest retrieved from reference TRBV28 and TRBJ2-7, is DVKVTQSSRYLVKRTGEKVFLECVQDMDHENMFWYRQDPGLGLRLIYFSYDVKMKEKGDIPEGYSVSREKKERFSLILESASTNQTSMYLCASSLATSGVQARGSYEQYFGPGTRLTVT.

The chain carries TRBV27 and TRBJ2-1, with 11 bases fitting TRBD2. The CDR3 is made up of 14 amino acids. Germline CDR1 is MNHEY and CDR2 is SMNVEV (reference sequence). Trimming at V came to 5 bases and at J to 3 bases, leaving 0 bases not matched to a gene. CDR3 coding DNA: TGTGCCAGCAGTGGACTAGCGGGCTACAATGAGCAGTTCTTC. Protein product: CASSGLAGYNEQFF.

The table lists this clone with a few counts. The chain uses TRBV19 and TRBJ1-4; 8 bases line up with TRBD1. The CDR3 has 15 amino acids. Looked up from germline, CDR1 is LNHDA and CDR2 is SQIVND (reference sequence). V gave up 3 bases and J gave up 8 bases; unmatched junction bases: 8. CDR3 loop: CASSILQGDGEKLFF. DNA for the CDR3: TGTGCCAGTAGTATTCTACAGGGGGATGGGGAAAAACTGTTTTTT.

The chain carries TRBV6-6 and TRBJ2-7, with unresolved D. The V gene's germline CDR1 is MNHNY and CDR2 SVGAGI (reference sequence). V lost 4 bases and J lost 3, with 7 bases in between. The CDR3 length is 12 residues. CDR3 protein: CASSSRLYEQYF. For the CDR3, the DNA is TGTGCCAGCAGTTCCCGACTCTACGAGCAGTACTTC.

This clone occurred many times. The chain combines TRBV9 with TRBJ1-1; no reliable D call. Germline CDR1 SGDLS, CDR2 YYNGEE. The V and J ends lost 4 bases and 9 bases respectively, with 13 bases between them. The CDR3 extends over 12 amino acids. CDR3 sequence: CASSPLDSKAFF. DNA of the CDR3: TGTGCCAGCAGCCCCCTGGACTCTAAAGCTTTCTTT. Filled out from reference TRBV9 and TRBJ1-1, the complete variable domain reads DSGVTQTPKHLITATGQRVTLRCSPRSGDLSVYWYQQSLDQGLQFLIQYYNGEERAKGNILERFSAQQFPDLHSELNLSSLELGDSALYFCASSPLDSKAFFGQGTRLTVV.

The V call is TRBV7-3, the J call TRBJ2-7, with unresolved D. V lost 11 bases, J lost 0 bases, and 8 bases lay in between. The CDR3 loop spans 11 amino acids. Per germline, CDR1 SGHTA and CDR2 FQGTGA. The CDR3 reads CAPVLSYEQYF. CDR3 DNA: TGTGCCCCGGTCCTCTCCTACGAGCAGTACTTC.

This clone was seen only a few times. The chain employs TRBV30 and TRBJ1-2; 7 nucleotides line up with TRBD1. CDR3 length equals 15 residues. The V gene's germline CDR1 is GTSNPN and CDR2 SVGIG (reference sequence). V lost 0 bases to trimming and J lost 4 bases; unmatched junction nucleotides: 8. Here the CDR3 reads CAWSVSSTGFYGYTF. CDR3 in DNA: TGTGCCTGGAGTGTCTCATCGACAGGGTTCTATGGCTACACCTTC.

This sequence joins TRBV5-4 and TRBJ2-1; D gene uncertain. This CDR3 has 11 residues. Per the germline V gene, CDR1 is SGHNT and CDR2 is YYREEE (reference sequence). V was pared by 2 bases and J by 9 bases, with 6 bases between. CDR3 sequence reads: CASSFSTEQFF. The CDR3 DNA follows: TGTGCCAGCAGCTTTAGCACTGAGCAGTTCTTC.

This clone was seen a handful of times. The rearrangement links TRBV15 to TRBJ2-7, with TRBD1 matching over 7 bases. J was trimmed by 2 bases and V by 0 bases; bases with no gene match: 4. This CDR3 spans 15 amino acids. Germline CDR1 is LNHNV and CDR2 is YYDKDF (reference sequence). Written as DNA, the CDR3 is TGTGCCACCAGCAGAGAGCGGACAGGCCCCTACGAGCAGTACTTC. Amino acid sequence: CATSRERTGPYEQYF.

The genes are TRBV28 and TRBJ1-1, with D uncertain. CDR3 length equals 13 residues. The V end was cut by 3 bases, the J end by 6 bases, with 11 bases between. Germline loops: CDR1 MDHEN, CDR2 SYDVKM. The CDR3 coding sequence is TGTGCCAGCAGTTTTGCGTCCCTACCTGAAGCTTTCTTT. Translating gives CASSFASLPEAFF.

The DNA of the CDR3 is TGTGCCAGCAGCTACACTGGAAACACCATATATTTT. This translates into CASSYTGNTIYF. The V gene is TRBV11-3, the J gene TRBJ1-3; D is undetermined. There are 12 residues in the CDR3. With 4 bases removed from V and 2 bases from J, the gap between germline ends came to 3 bases. Germline V lookup: CDR1 SGHNT, CDR2 YENEEA.